This T cell receptor (beta chain) was identified in a study of T-cell memory formation after mild COVID-19. This CDR3 contains 15 residues. The V gene lost 5 bases and the J gene lost 2 bases, with 13 bases spanning the gap. Germline V gene lookup returns CDR1 MDHEN and CDR2 SYDVKM. A single record per CDR3 protein comes from TCRdb applying MiXCR to the 5' RACE reads. The sample includes some 100,000 distinct CDR3 sequences, 8.5% to 14% seen only once; the top ten take about two fifths. The material sequenced was PBMCs or a T cell subset sorted from them (not recorded which). The TCR comes from a man aged 18-30 years who had mild COVID-19 (a few samples of this study predate the infection). Cell type and time point are not known. V is TRBV28 and J is TRBJ1-5; D remains unclear. CDR3: CASSRARGGNQPQHF. The CDR3, as DNA: TGTGCCAGCAGTCGGGCCCGTGGAGGCAATCAGCCCCAGCATTTT.